The 8 T cell receptor beta chains listed next were all sequenced from one sample in a study of T cell responses to AZD1222 COVID-19 vaccine. This table comes from immunoSEQ multiplex PCR, and its TCRdb copy is limited to in-frame clones, with some not included. The profile shows 100,000 or so clones, around nine tenths of them singletons. The source material was peripheral blood, sampled on day 0 of AZD1222 vaccination. The source is an adult in good health.

The rearrangement uses TRBV27 and TRBJ2-7, with 7 nucleotides matching TRBD1. The CDR3 is made up of 13 amino acids. CDR1 is MNHEY, CDR2 SMNVEV, per germline (reference sequence). The J segment lost 4 bases and the V segment lost 5 bases, leaving 5 bases of the junction unmatched. CDR3 sequence reads: CASSPSDRYEQYF. Written as DNA, the CDR3 is TGTGCCAGCAGTCCCTCGGACAGGTACGAGCAGTACTTC.

This rearrangement joins TRBV30 to TRBJ2-1; TRBD1 matches at 7 bases. J was trimmed by 9 bases and V by 0 bases; bases with no gene match: 8. Germline values: CDR1 GTSNPN, CDR2 SVGIG (reference sequence). CDR3 length: 14 residues. Written as DNA, the CDR3 is TGTGCCTGGAGTGTCCGGCAGGGACAGAGTGAGCAGTTCTTC. This codes for CAWSVRQGQSEQFF.

The chain recombines TRBV11-2 with TRBJ2-7; D not certain. The ends were cut back, 0 bases at V and 4 bases at J, with 7 bases in the middle. The V gene's germline CDR1 is SGHAT and CDR2 FQNNGV. The CDR3 length is 13 residues. DNA for the CDR3: TGTGCCAGCAGCTTAGATCTTCGGTACGAGCAGTACTTC. Its translation: CASSLDLRYEQYF. Drawing the rest from reference TRBV11-2 and TRBJ2-7, the complete variable domain is EAGVAQSPRYKIIEKRQSVAFWCNPISGHATLYWYQQILGQGPKLLIQFQNNGVVDDSQLPKDRFSAERLKGVDSTLKIQPAKLEDSAVYLCASSLDLRYEQYFGPGTRLTVT.

V is TRBV2 and J is TRBJ1-5, with D tentatively TRBD1 (5 bases). Germline CDR1 SNHLY, CDR2 FYNNEI. This CDR3 is built from 15 residues. Trimming took 5 bases from V and 2 from J, leaving 13 bases between them. This CDR3 is CASSSRGYGNQPQHF. CDR3 DNA: TGTGCCAGCAGTTCTAGGGGTTATGGCAATCAGCCCCAGCATTTT.

This rearrangement joins TRBV3-1 (or the pseudogene TRBV3-2) to TRBJ2-5; TRBD2 aligns across 8 bases. Germline CDR1 reads LGHDT; CDR2 reads YNNKEL (reference sequence). The CDR3 consists of 14 residues. The V segment lost 4 bases and the J segment 7 bases; nucleotides outside the gene matches: 8. The CDR3 here is CASSRNTLAGTQYF. For the CDR3, the DNA is TGTGCCAGCAGCCGAAACACCCTAGCGGGGACCCAGTACTTC.

The rearrangement links TRBV6-5 to TRBJ2-7, with unresolved D. Germline V lookup: CDR1 MNHEY, CDR2 SVGAGI. Deletions cut 6 bases from V and 6 bases from J, with 18 bases between. CDR3 length equals 14 residues. CDR3 sequence (DNA): TGTGCCAGCAGCTCCAAAGGACGTTTAAGCGAGCAGTACTTC. Translation: CASSSKGRLSEQYF.

The sample holds a few counts of this clone. V usage is TRBV9 and J usage is TRBJ2-7; D is unclear. Germline CDR1 and CDR2: SGDLS and YYNGEE. The CDR3 spans 13 residues. The V end lost 0 bases, the J end lost 5 bases, and 9 bases lay between the germline ends. This chain's CDR3 is CASSVGSDNEQYF. CDR3 nucleotides: TGTGCCAGCAGCGTAGGGTCGGATAACGAGCAGTACTTC.

V gene TRBV11-2 combines with J gene TRBJ1-2; possibly TRBD1 for D (5 bases). Between the trimmed V and J ends, which lost 3 bases and 3 bases, there was a span of 8 bases. From germline, CDR1 is SGHAT and CDR2 FQNNGV. The CDR3 runs to 13 residues. The CDR3 bases are TGTGCCAGCAGCTTGAGGGGTTACTATGGCTACACCTTC. It is translated as CASSLRGYYGYTF.